The 15 T cell receptor beta chains reported below all come from one sample, sequenced in a study of T cell responses to AZD1222 COVID-19 vaccine. TCRdb's table, derived via immunoSEQ multiplex PCR, lists solely in-frame clones and lacks some. The repertoire holds 87,000 or so clones, with 70% to 90% as singletons. The sample here was peripheral blood, taken on day 0 of AZD1222 vaccination. The receptors come from an adult in good health.

This clone appeared a few times. This chain uses TRBV6-2 or TRBV6-3 with TRBJ1-5; D perhaps matches TRBD1 (5 bases). Germline CDR1 is MNHEY and CDR2 is SVGEGT. The length of the CDR3 is 15 residues. V was clipped by 5 bases and J by 1 base, with 12 bases between them. This CDR3 reads CASSKTPGSNQPQHF. The CDR3 DNA reads as TGTGCCAGCAGTAAGACTCCAGGGAGCAATCAGCCCCAGCATTTT.

The V call is TRBV5-4, the J call TRBJ2-1; unclear D gene. The CDR3 extends over 12 amino acids. The V gene's germline CDR1 is SGHNT and CDR2 YYREEE (reference sequence). V was clipped by 1 base and J by 13 bases, with 12 bases between them. CDR3 bases: TGTGCCAGCAGCTTGCGTACCTCCAATCAGTTCTTC. It is translated as CASSLRTSNQFF.

The rearrangement uses TRBV7-2 and TRBJ2-7; no definite D call. Germline V gene data show CDR1 as SGHTA and CDR2 as FQGNSA. V was pared by 2 bases and J by 2 bases, with 10 bases between. The CDR3 runs to 14 residues. In nucleotides, the CDR3 is TGTGCCAGCAGCTTAAGGCTTACCCCCTACGAGCAGTACTTC. This gives the protein CASSLRLTPYEQYF. Using reference TRBV7-2 and TRBJ2-7 for the parts outside the CDR3, the full variable domain is GAGVSQSPSNKVTEKGKDVELRCDPISGHTALYWYRQSLGQGLEFLIYFQGNSAPDKSGLPSDRFSAERTGGSVSTLTIQRTQQEDSAVYLCASSLRLTPYEQYFGPGTRLTVT.

The rearrangement uses TRBV2 and TRBJ2-1; 8 nucleotides align to TRBD2. J gave up 6 bases and V 6 bases, and 4 bases lay outside the gene matches. The CDR3 contains 13 residues. Per germline, CDR1 SNHLY and CDR2 FYNNEI. For the CDR3, the DNA is TGTGCCAGCAGCTGGCTAGCGGGCAATGAGCAGTTCTTC. It is translated as CASSWLAGNEQFF. The whole variable domain, remainder taken from reference TRBV2 and TRBJ2-1, is EPEVTQTPSHQVTQMGQEVILRCVPISNHLYFYWYRQILGQKVEFLVSFYNNEISEKSEIFDDQFSVERPDGSNFTLKIRSTKLEDSAMYFCASSWLAGNEQFFGPGTRLTVL.

This clone was seen only a few times. DNA of the CDR3: TGTGCCAGCAGCCCGCGAGGGGACATGGGGGGCAATCAGCCCCAGCATTTT. The encoded protein is CASSPRGDMGGNQPQHF. J is TRBJ1-5 and V is TRBV9; weak D call: TRBD1 (6 bases). This CDR3 spans 17 amino acids. The germline V and J ends were trimmed by 4 bases and 2 bases, with 19 bases remaining between them. Germline V gene lookup returns CDR1 SGDLS and CDR2 YYNGEE.

This clone was detected a few times. V gene TRBV6-1 combines with J gene TRBJ2-5, with 8 positions matching TRBD2. CDR1 and CDR2 from the germline V gene are MNHNS and SASEGT. Trimming at V came to 3 bases and at J to 2 bases, leaving 2 bases not matched to a gene. This CDR3 spans 14 amino acids. The CDR3 DNA sequence: TGTGCCAGCAGTGAGCGGGGGGCTCAAGAGACCCAGTACTTC. Its translation: CASSERGAQETQYF.

The chain carries TRBV5-5 and TRBJ1-1; tentative D call: TRBD1 (5 bases). The CDR3 has 14 amino acids. V lost 0 bases and J lost 4, with 10 bases in between. Germline CDR1 is SGHKS and CDR2 is YYEKEE (reference sequence). CDR3 loop: CASSLVGAGTEAFF. The DNA for the CDR3 is TGTGCCAGCAGCTTGGTAGGGGCGGGCACTGAAGCTTTCTTT.

J is TRBJ1-6 and V is TRBV5-1; the match to TRBD1 covers 9 bases. This CDR3 has 14 amino acids. Germline-derived CDR1 and CDR2 are SGHRS and YFSETQ. Unmatched junction bases numbered 4, after V lost 3 bases and J lost 9 bases. The CDR3 DNA is TGCGCCAGCAGCTCGACAGGGGGAGGTTCACCCCTCCACTTT. Residues: CASSSTGGGSPLHF.

The rearrangement links TRBV24-1 to TRBJ1-5; D unclear. Between the trimmed V and J ends, which lost 7 bases and 7 bases, there was a span of 7 bases. The CDR3 is made up of 11 amino acids. From germline, CDR1 is KGHDR and CDR2 SFDVKD. The DNA for the CDR3 is TGTGCCACCAGGGGGTTCCAGCCCCAGCATTTT. It codes for CATRGFQPQHF.

V usage is TRBV2 and J usage is TRBJ2-5, with D possibly TRBD2 on 6 matching bases. V was cut by 8 bases and J by 5 bases, with 12 bases left in between. The CDR3 totals 12 residues. Per the germline V gene, CDR1 is SNHLY and CDR2 is FYNNEI. CDR3 residues: CASEIGGETQYF. CDR3 DNA sequence: TGTGCCAGCGAGATTGGAGGGGAGACCCAGTACTTC.

This chain uses TRBV2 with TRBJ1-4; 10 bases match TRBD1. The CDR3 is 14 amino acids. The germline V gene encodes CDR1 SNHLY and CDR2 FYNNEI. The V and J ends lost 8 bases and 7 bases, in that order; junction bases with no gene match: 7. The CDR3, as DNA: TGTGCCAGCCTATCGACAGGGGGCGGTGAAAAACTGTTTTTT. This sequence encodes CASLSTGGGEKLFF.

The chain combines TRBV5-5 with TRBJ1-2; no clear D. The CDR3 loop spans 14 amino acids. V was cut by 0 bases and J by 4 bases, with 10 bases left in between. Germline CDR1 SGHKS, CDR2 YYEKEE (reference sequence). The CDR3 sequence: CASSLGMDPYGYTF. For the CDR3, the DNA is TGTGCCAGCAGCTTGGGCATGGATCCCTATGGCTACACCTTC.

The V and J genes are TRBV5-6 and TRBJ2-3; tentative D call: TRBD2 (6 bases). The CDR3 length is 14 residues. CDR1 SGHDT and CDR2 YYEEEE come from the germline V gene. Trimming removed 6 bases at V and 4 bases at J, with 15 bases between. DNA of the CDR3: TGTGCCAGCACCCCCTTGGGGACTCCAGATACGCAGTATTTT. Its translation is CASTPLGTPDTQYF.

V usage is TRBV10-3 and J usage is TRBJ1-4; TRBD1 might be the D (5 bases). CDR3 length equals 18 residues. Trimming pared 4 bases from V and 0 bases from J, leaving 18 bases between. CDR1 and CDR2 (germline): ENHRY, SYGVKD. CDR3 DNA: TGTGCCATCAGTGTACTCCCAAAGGGGCAAGCAACTAATGAAAAACTGTTTTTT. It specifies CAISVLPKGQATNEKLFF.

V is TRBV7-8 and J is TRBJ1-2; D perhaps matches TRBD1 (6 bases). Trimming removed 0 bases from V and 8 bases from J, with 10 bases in between. The CDR3 is made up of 13 amino acids. Germline V gene data show CDR1 as SGHVS and CDR2 as FQNEAQ. The CDR3 loop is CASSLATGSGYTF. The CDR3 region has the DNA TGTGCCAGCAGCTTAGCTACAGGGTCCGGCTACACCTTC.